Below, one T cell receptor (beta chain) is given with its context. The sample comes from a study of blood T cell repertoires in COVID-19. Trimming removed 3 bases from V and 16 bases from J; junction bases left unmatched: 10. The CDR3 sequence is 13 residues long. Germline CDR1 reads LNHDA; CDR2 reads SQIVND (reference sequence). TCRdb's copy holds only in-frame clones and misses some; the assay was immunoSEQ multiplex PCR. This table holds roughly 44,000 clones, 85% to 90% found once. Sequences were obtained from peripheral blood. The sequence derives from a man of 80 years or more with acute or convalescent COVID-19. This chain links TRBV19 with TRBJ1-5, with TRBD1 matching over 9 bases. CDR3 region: CASSMILGTGHHF. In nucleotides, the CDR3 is TGTGCCAGTAGTATGATTTTGGGGACAGGGCACCATTTT.